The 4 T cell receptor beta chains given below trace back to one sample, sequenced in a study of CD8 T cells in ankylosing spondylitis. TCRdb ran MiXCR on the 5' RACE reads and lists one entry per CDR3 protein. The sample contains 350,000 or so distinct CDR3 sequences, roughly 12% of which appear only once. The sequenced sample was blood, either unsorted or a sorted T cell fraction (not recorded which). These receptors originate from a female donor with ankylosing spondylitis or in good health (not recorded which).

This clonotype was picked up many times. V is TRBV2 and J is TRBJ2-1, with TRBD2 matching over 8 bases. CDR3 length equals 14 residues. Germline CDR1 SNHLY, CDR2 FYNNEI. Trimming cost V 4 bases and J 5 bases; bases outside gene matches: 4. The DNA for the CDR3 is TGTGCCAGCAGTGGGGTGACTAGCGACAATGAGCAGTTCTTC. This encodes CASSGVTSDNEQFF.

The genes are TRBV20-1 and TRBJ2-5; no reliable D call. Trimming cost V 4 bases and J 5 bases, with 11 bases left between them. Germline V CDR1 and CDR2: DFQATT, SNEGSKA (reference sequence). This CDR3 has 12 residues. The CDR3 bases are TGCAGTGCTACTAGACACCCTGAGACCCAGTACTTC. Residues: CSATRHPETQYF.

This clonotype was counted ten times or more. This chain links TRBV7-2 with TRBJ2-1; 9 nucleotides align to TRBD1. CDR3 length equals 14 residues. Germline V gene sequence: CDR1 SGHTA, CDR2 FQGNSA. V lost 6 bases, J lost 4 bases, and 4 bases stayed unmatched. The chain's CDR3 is CASRPGQGYNEQFF. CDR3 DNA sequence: TGTGCCAGCAGACCGGGACAGGGTTACAATGAGCAGTTCTTC.

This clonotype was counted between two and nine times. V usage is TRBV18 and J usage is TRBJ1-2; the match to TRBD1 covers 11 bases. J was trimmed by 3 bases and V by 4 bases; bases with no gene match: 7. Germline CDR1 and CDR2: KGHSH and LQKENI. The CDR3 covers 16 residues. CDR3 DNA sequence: TGTGCCAGCTCACTTTCCGGGACAGGGGGTGACTATGGCTACACCTTC. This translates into CASSLSGTGGDYGYTF.